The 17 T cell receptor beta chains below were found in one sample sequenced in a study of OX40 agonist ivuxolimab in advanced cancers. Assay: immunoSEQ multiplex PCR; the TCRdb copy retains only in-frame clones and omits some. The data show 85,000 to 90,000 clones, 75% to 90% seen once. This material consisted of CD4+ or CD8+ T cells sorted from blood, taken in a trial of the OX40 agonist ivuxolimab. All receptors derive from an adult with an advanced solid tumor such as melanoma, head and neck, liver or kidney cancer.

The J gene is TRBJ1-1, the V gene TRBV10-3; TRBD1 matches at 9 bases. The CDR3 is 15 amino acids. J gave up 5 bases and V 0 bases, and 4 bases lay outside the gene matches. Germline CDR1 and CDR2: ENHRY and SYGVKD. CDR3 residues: CAISESDRGLTEAFF. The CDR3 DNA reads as TGTGCCATCAGTGAGTCGGACAGGGGTTTAACTGAAGCTTTCTTT.

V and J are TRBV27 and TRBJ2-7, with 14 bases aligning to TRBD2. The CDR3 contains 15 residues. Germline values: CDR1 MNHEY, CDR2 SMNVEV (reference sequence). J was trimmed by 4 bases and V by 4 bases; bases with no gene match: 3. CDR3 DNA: TGTGCCAGCAGTTCGGGACTAGCGGGAGTGTACGAGCAGTACTTC. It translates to CASSSGLAGVYEQYF.

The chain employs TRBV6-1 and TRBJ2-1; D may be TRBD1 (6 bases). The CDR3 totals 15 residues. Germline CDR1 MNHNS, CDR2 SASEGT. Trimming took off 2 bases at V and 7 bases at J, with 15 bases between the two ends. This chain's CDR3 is CASSERRGGLNEQFF. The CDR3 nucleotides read TGTGCCAGCAGTGAACGCAGGGGCGGACTGAATGAGCAGTTCTTC.

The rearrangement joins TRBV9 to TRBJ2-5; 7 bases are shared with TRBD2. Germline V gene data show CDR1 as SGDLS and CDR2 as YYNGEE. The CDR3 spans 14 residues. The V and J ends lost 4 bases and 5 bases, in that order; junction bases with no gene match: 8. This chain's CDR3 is CASSPKLGGETQYF. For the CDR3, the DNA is TGTGCCAGCAGCCCGAAACTGGGGGGGGAGACCCAGTACTTC.

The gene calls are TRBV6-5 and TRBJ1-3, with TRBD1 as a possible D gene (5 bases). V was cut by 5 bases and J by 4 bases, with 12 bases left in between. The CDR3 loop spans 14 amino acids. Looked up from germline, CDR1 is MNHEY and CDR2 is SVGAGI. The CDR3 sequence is CASSPGGKGNTIYF. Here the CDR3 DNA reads TGTGCCAGCAGTCCGGGGGGGAAAGGAAACACCATATATTTT.

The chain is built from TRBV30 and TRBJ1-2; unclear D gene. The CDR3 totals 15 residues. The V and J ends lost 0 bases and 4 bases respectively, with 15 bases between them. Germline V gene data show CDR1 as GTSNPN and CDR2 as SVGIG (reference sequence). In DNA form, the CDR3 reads TGTGCCTGGAGTGTTACCGAGGGATTGTTCTATGGCTACACCTTC. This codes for CAWSVTEGLFYGYTF.

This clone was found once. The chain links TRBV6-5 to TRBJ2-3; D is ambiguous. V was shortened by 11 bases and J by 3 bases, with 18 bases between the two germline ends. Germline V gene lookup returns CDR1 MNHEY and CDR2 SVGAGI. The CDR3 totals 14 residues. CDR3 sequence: CAHPGAERTDTQYF. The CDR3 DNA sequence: TGTGCCCACCCGGGCGCCGAGAGGACAGATACGCAGTATTTT.

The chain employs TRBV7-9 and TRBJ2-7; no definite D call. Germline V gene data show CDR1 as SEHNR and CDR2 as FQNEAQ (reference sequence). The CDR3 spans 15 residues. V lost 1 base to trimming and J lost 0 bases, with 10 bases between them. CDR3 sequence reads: CASSLELSSSYEQYF. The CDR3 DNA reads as TGTGCCAGCAGCTTAGAACTGTCTAGCTCCTACGAGCAGTACTTC. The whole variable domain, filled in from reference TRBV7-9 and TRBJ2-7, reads DTGVSQNPRHKITKRGQNVTFRCDPISEHNRLYWYRQTLGQGPEFLTYFQNEAQLEKSRLLSDRFSAERPKGSFSTLEIQRTEQGDSAMYLCASSLELSSSYEQYFGPGTRLTVT.

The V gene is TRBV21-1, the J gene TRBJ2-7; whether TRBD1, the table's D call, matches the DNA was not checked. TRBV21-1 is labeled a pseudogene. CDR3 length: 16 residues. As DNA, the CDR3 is TGTGCCAGCAGCAAAGCCCCGAGACAGGAAACCTACGAGCAGTACGTC. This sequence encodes CASSKAPRQETYEQYV.

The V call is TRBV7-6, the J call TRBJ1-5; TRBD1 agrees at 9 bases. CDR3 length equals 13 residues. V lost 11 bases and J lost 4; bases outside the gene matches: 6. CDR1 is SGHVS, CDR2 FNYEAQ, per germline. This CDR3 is CAVGTGLNQPQHF. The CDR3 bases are TGTGCCGTCGGGACAGGGCTAAATCAGCCCCAGCATTTT. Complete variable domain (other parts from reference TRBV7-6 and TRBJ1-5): GAGVSQSPRYKVTKRGQDVALRCDPISGHVSLYWYRQALGQGPEFLTYFNYEAQQDKSGLPNDRFSAERPEGSISTLTIQRTEQRDSAMYRCAVGTGLNQPQHFGDGTRLSIL.

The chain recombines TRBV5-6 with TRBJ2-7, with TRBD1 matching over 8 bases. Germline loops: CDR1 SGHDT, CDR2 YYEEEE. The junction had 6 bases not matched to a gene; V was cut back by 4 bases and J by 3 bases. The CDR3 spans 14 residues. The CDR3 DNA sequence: TGTGCCAGCAGCCCAGGACAGGGATTCTACGAGCAGTACTTC. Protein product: CASSPGQGFYEQYF.

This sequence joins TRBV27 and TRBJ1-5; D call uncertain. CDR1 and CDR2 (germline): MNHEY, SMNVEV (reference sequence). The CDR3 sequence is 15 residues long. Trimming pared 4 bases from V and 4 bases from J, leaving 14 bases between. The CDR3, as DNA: TGTGCCAGCAGTTCCCCTCGCTCGGCTAATCAGCCCCAGCATTTT. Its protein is CASSSPRSANQPQHF.

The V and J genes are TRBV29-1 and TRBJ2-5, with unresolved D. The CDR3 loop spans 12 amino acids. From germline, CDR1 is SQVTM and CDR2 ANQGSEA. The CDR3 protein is CGVMRGQETQYF. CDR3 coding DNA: TGCGGAGTTATGAGAGGCCAAGAGACCCAGTACTTC. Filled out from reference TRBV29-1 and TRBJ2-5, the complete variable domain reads SAVISQKPSRDICQRGTSLTIQCQVDSQVTMMFWYRQQPGQSLTLIATANQGSEATYESGFVIDKFPISRPNLTFSTLTVSNMSPEDSSIYLCGVMRGQETQYFGPGTRLLVL.

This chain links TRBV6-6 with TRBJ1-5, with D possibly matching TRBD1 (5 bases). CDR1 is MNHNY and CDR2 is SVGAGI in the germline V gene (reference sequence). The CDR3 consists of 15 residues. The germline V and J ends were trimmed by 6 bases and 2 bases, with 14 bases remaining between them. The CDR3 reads CASSQRRGGNQPQHF. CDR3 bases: TGTGCCAGCAGCCAAAGAAGGGGAGGCAATCAGCCCCAGCATTTT.

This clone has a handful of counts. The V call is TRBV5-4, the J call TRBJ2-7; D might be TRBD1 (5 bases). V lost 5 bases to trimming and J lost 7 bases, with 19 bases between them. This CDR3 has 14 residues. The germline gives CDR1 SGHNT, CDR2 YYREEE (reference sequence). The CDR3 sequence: CASRKGAGLGEQYF. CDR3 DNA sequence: TGTGCCAGCAGAAAAGGGGCAGGGCTTGGGGAGCAGTACTTC. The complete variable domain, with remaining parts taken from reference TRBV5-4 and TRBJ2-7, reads ETGVTQSPTHLIKTRGQQVTLRCSSQSGHNTVSWYQQALGQGPQFIFQYYREEENGRGNFPPRFSGLQFPNYSSELNVNALELDDSALYLCASRKGAGLGEQYFGPGTRLTVT.

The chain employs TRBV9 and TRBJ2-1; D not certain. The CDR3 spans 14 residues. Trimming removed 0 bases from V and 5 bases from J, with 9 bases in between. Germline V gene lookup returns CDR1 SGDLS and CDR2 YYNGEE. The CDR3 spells CASSVGRTHNEQFF. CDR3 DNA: TGTGCCAGCAGCGTAGGTCGCACCCACAATGAGCAGTTCTTC.

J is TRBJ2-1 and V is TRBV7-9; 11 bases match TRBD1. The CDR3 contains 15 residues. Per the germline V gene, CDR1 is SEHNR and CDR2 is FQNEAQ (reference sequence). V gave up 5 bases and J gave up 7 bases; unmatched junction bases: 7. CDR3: CASSNRDRGRNEQFF. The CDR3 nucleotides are TGTGCCAGCAGCAACCGGGACAGGGGGAGGAATGAGCAGTTCTTC.